Below, one TCR beta chain is given with its context. This sample was taken from a study of shared clonotypes between healthy human individuals. Study context: Aged between 18 and 49, the donors were two women and a few men.

Ten immunoSEQ deep assay plates were used to sequence the DNA of unsorted PBMCs. Generated by immunoSEQ multiplex PCR, the TCRdb table keeps only in-frame clones and is missing some. Of some 450,000 clones listed, approximately 80% are singletons. The V gene lost 2 bases and the J gene lost 3 bases, with 5 bases spanning the gap. CDR1 and CDR2 (germline): MDHEN, SYDVKM. The CDR3 length is 12 residues. This TCR derives from a woman aged 40-49 years in good health. Some clones in this sample may be carry-over from other donors' samples. The V and J genes are TRBV28 and TRBJ2-7; the D is unclear. Sequenced sample: PBMCs. CDR3 residues: CASSLSDYEQYF. CDR3 DNA sequence: TGTGCCAGCAGTTTAAGTGACTACGAGCAGTACTTC.